This T cell receptor (beta chain) was documented in a study of regulatory dendritic cells for organ transplantation. Broader study findings: Considerable individual heterogeneity was seen in alloreactive memory CD8+ T cells.

FACS sorted CD4+ or CD8+ T cells into CD45RA+ naive and CD45RO+ memory. Note on this clone: The antigen remains undetermined.

The data were produced by immunoSEQ multiplex PCR, yet TCRdb's version contains in-frame clones alone and is incomplete. The sample consists of 25,000 to 30,000 clones, roughly 85% of them appearing once. This clonotype was sampled from a human donor in good health. The sample comprised naive CD4+ T cells from blood. Subset reported: CD45RA+ naive T cells.

CDR3 DNA sequence: TGTGCCAGCAGCCTAACGACAGGGCCACCTACCCTCAAAGATGGCTACACCTTC. It specifies CASSLTTGPPTLKDGYTF. The V and J genes are TRBV11-3 and TRBJ1-2, with TRBD1 matching 7 bases. J was trimmed by 6 bases and V by 5 bases; bases with no gene match: 21. The CDR3 contains 18 residues. The germline V gene encodes CDR1 SGHNT and CDR2 YENEEA.